This T cell receptor (beta chain) is from a study of shared clonotypes between healthy human individuals. The deep-level immunoSEQ assay was used. Produced via immunoSEQ multiplex PCR; TCRdb's table is partial and in-frame only. The data hold 2 million to 2.5 million clones, with approximately 95% observed a single time. CDR1 is SGHDT, CDR2 YYEEEE, per germline. Trimming pared 3 bases from V and 4 bases from J, leaving 21 bases between. This CDR3 contains 17 residues. Comment on this clone: Antigen unknown.

Study-wide results and caveats: Sequencing of the sorted subsets was shown by rarefaction to be incomplete despite large depth. The four-donor shared clonotypes exceeded non-shared clonotypes in generation probability, with non-shared ones scoring lower.

The TCR was taken from a man aged 18-30 years in good health. Some clones in this sample may be carry-over from other donors' samples. The chain uses TRBV5-6 and TRBJ2-3; D is possibly TRBD1 (6 bases). Sequencing input: naive CD4+ T cells from PBMCs. Subset defined: CD45RA+ positively selected. DNA for the CDR3: TGTGCCAGCAGCTCGATCCAGGGGTTTGCGGGCGCAGATACGCAGTATTTT. Encoded protein: CASSSIQGFAGADTQYF.